The next 32 T cell receptor beta chains were all read from a single sample in a study of graft-versus-host responses after intestinal transplantation. Some clones are missing from TCRdb's copy, which holds only in-frame ones; the method was immunoSEQ multiplex PCR. The sample carries around 97,000 clones, 90% to 95% recorded once. No antigen is known for these receptors. The sequenced sample was unstimulated CD4+ T cells sorted from spleen or lymph node cells, obtained before transplant. All receptors come from a human donor who was the organ donor for an intestinal transplant.

In this sample, this clone turned up once. The CDR3 here is CASSEAARETQYF. The DNA for the CDR3 is TGTGCCAGCAGTGAAGCAGCGCGTGAGACCCAGTACTTC. V gene TRBV6-1 combines with J gene TRBJ2-5; the D is unclear. The CDR3 totals 13 residues. V lost 0 bases, J lost 5 bases, and 7 bases lay in between. From germline, CDR1 is MNHNS and CDR2 SASEGT.

The chain links TRBV11-2 to TRBJ1-1, with 7 positions matching TRBD1. This CDR3 is 13 amino acids long. J lost 1 base, V lost 5 bases, and 1 base had no gene match. Per the germline V gene, CDR1 is SGHAT and CDR2 is FQNNGV. CDR3 residues: CASSGTANTEAFF. In DNA, the CDR3 is TGTGCCAGCAGCGGGACAGCGAACACTGAAGCTTTCTTT.

The chain recombines TRBV27 with TRBJ2-1; the match to TRBD1 covers 10 bases. The CDR3 is 15 residues long. Germline V gives CDR1 MNHEY, CDR2 SMNVEV (reference sequence). V lost 5 bases, J lost 6 bases, and 7 bases stayed unmatched. CDR3 sequence: CASSLRGTGVNEQFF. As DNA, the CDR3 is TGTGCCAGCAGTCTAAGGGGGACAGGGGTCAATGAGCAGTTCTTC.

The chain has TRBV7-2 and TRBJ2-3; 7 nucleotides match TRBD2. V lost 3 bases and J lost 3; bases outside the gene matches: 3. Germline V gene sequence: CDR1 SGHTA, CDR2 FQGNSA. This CDR3 region has 14 residues. The CDR3 coding sequence is TGTGCCAGCAGCTTCGATAGCGGGACAGATACGCAGTATTTT. It specifies CASSFDSGTDTQYF. Full variable domain (remainder filled in from reference TRBV7-2 and TRBJ2-3): GAGVSQSPSNKVTEKGKDVELRCDPISGHTALYWYRQSLGQGLEFLIYFQGNSAPDKSGLPSDRFSAERTGGSVSTLTIQRTQQEDSAVYLCASSFDSGTDTQYFGPGTRLTVL.

The chain recombines TRBV28 with TRBJ2-7; 11 bases fit TRBD1. The CDR3 contains 16 residues. Germline V gene data show CDR1 as MDHEN and CDR2 as SYDVKM. Trimming took 5 bases from V and 0 from J; bases not matched to a gene: 6. This chain's CDR3 is CASSAPDRGRSYEQYF. CDR3 DNA sequence: TGTGCCAGCAGTGCCCCGGACAGGGGGCGCTCCTACGAGCAGTACTTC.

This clone was observed a handful of times. The genes are TRBV4-3 and TRBJ1-3; tentatively, D is TRBD1 (6 bases). CDR3 length: 16 amino acids. Germline V lookup: CDR1 LGHNA, CDR2 YSLEER. Trimming shortened V by 3 bases and J by 5 bases, and 17 bases separated the two germline ends. The CDR3 reads CASSHDDRPSRNTIYF. The DNA for the CDR3 is TGCGCCAGCAGCCATGATGACAGGCCCTCCAGAAACACCATATATTTT.

The rearrangement links TRBV4-1 to TRBJ2-3; D might be TRBD1 (6 bases). V lost 4 bases and J lost 6, with 17 bases in between. Germline V CDR1 and CDR2: MGHRA, YSYEKL. The CDR3 covers 15 residues. The CDR3 here is CASSPGAPSLDTQYF. The CDR3 DNA reads as TGCGCCAGCAGCCCAGGGGCCCCTTCTTTGGATACGCAGTATTTT.

This clone was picked up a small number of times. V is TRBV7-9 and J is TRBJ1-3; no reliable D call. V lost 10 bases, J lost 1 base, and 17 bases lay in between. The germline gives CDR1 SEHNR, CDR2 FQNEAQ (reference sequence). The CDR3 totals 15 residues. CDR3 loop: CATRPSGGSGNTIYF. The CDR3 region has the DNA TGTGCCACCCGGCCTTCCGGAGGGTCTGGAAACACCATATATTTT.

The V gene is TRBV18, the J gene TRBJ2-3, with D possibly TRBD2 on 5 matching bases. The CDR3 spans 15 residues. The germline CDR1 and CDR2 sequences are KGHSH and LQKENI. V lost 0 bases to trimming and J lost 1 base, with 8 bases between them. DNA for the CDR3: TGTGCCAGCTCACCACCGAATAGCGGCACAGATACGCAGTATTTT. Its protein product is CASSPPNSGTDTQYF.

The V and J genes are TRBV7-6 and TRBJ2-7; weak D call: TRBD1 (5 bases). Germline values: CDR1 SGHVS, CDR2 FNYEAQ. The CDR3 contains 13 residues. V gave up 1 base and J gave up 5 bases, with 9 bases separating them. The CDR3 region is CASSLGVGDEQYF. CDR3 in DNA: TGTGCCAGCAGCTTAGGAGTAGGGGACGAGCAGTACTTC.

The chain recombines TRBV4-1 with TRBJ1-1, with D possibly matching TRBD1 (5 bases). From germline, CDR1 is MGHRA and CDR2 YSYEKL. The length of the CDR3 is 15 residues. Trimming shortened V by 4 bases and J by 1 base, and 13 bases separated the two germline ends. The CDR3 protein is CASSLHGAQNTEAFF. The CDR3 DNA follows: TGCGCCAGCAGCCTTCATGGGGCACAGAACACTGAAGCTTTCTTT.

This sequence joins TRBV4-3 and TRBJ2-7; TRBD2 aligns across 12 bases. Per the germline V gene, CDR1 is LGHNA and CDR2 is YSLEER. CDR3 length: 15 residues. V lost 4 bases, J lost 6 bases, and 7 bases stayed unmatched. CDR3 in DNA: TGCGCCAGCAGCCCCCTAGCGGGGGGGCCGGGCGAGCAGTACTTC. This encodes CASSPLAGGPGEQYF.

The chain couples TRBV30 to TRBJ2-3; maybe TRBD2 (5 bases). This CDR3 has 14 amino acids. The V end lost 4 bases, the J end lost 0 bases, and 11 bases lay between the germline ends. From germline, CDR1 is GTSNPN and CDR2 SVGIG (reference sequence). The CDR3 region is CAWNRRTSTDTQYF. The CDR3 bases are TGTGCCTGGAACCGGCGGACTAGCACAGATACGCAGTATTTT.

The chain has TRBV6-5 and TRBJ1-3; TRBD1 is a possible D gene (5 bases). V was clipped by 8 bases and J by 4 bases, with 12 bases between them. The CDR3 contains 13 residues. The germline V gene encodes CDR1 MNHEY and CDR2 SVGAGI. CDR3 residues: CASSDGGGNTIYF. CDR3 nucleotides: TGTGCCAGCTCCGACGGGGGAGGAAACACCATATATTTT.

The chain employs TRBV4-1 and TRBJ1-6; no clear D. This CDR3 spans 17 amino acids. Trimming left V 4 bases short and J 10 bases short, with 23 bases between. Germline V gives CDR1 MGHRA, CDR2 YSYEKL. The CDR3 nucleotides read TGCGCCAGCAGCCCCGGACTAGCGAGAACAACCACCTCACCCCTCCACTTT. Amino acids: CASSPGLARTTTSPLHF.

V usage is TRBV6-5 and J usage is TRBJ1-5; 7 bases fit TRBD1. CDR1 MNHEY and CDR2 SVGAGI come from the germline V gene. The CDR3 sequence is 15 residues long. V dropped 0 bases and J dropped 3; count of bases not matched to a gene: 2. In DNA form, the CDR3 reads TGTGCCAGCAGTTACTCGGGACAGAACAATCAGCCCCAGCATTTT. Translated, it gives CASSYSGQNNQPQHF.

The V call is TRBV7-9, the J call TRBJ2-2; 7 bases match TRBD1. After removal of 4 bases from V and 6 bases from J, the junction contained 8 bases not matched to a gene. CDR3 size: 15 residues. Germline CDR1 and CDR2: SEHNR and FQNEAQ (reference sequence). The CDR3: CASSSLMTGPGELFF. The CDR3 DNA sequence: TGTGCCAGCAGCTCCCTGATGACAGGGCCCGGGGAGCTGTTTTTT.

The genes are TRBV5-1 and TRBJ2-7; TRBD1 agrees at 7 bases. Germline values: CDR1 SGHRS, CDR2 YFSETQ. Trimming cost V 4 bases and J 2 bases; bases outside gene matches: 18. This CDR3 has 18 amino acids. The CDR3 is CASSRQPPQGVLTYEQYF. The CDR3, as DNA: TGCGCCAGCAGCAGACAACCACCTCAGGGGGTACTAACCTACGAGCAGTACTTC.

The chain couples TRBV7-8 to TRBJ1-6; D is ambiguous. The length of the CDR3 is 13 residues. Germline V gene data show CDR1 as SGHVS and CDR2 as FQNEAQ. V gave up 5 bases and J gave up 7 bases, with 9 bases separating them. The CDR3 coding sequence is TGTGCCAGCAGCCCGAGGCAGAATTCACCCCTCCACTTT. Translating gives CASSPRQNSPLHF. Full variable domain (rest looked up from reference TRBV7-8 and TRBJ1-6): GAGVSQSPRYKVAKRGQDVALRCDPISGHVSLFWYQQALGQGPEFLTYFQNEAQLDKSGLPSDRFFAERPEGSVSTLKIQRTQQEDSAVYLCASSPRQNSPLHFGNGTRLTVT.

In this sample, this clone turned up once. The J gene is TRBJ2-7, the V gene TRBV4-3; the D gene is possibly TRBD1 (5 bases). The CDR3 consists of 16 residues. Germline V lookup: CDR1 LGHNA, CDR2 YSLEER. Trimming stripped 0 bases from V and 0 bases from J, with 12 bases between. The CDR3 region has the DNA TGCGCCAGCAGCCAAGATATACCAGGGTCCTCCTACGAGCAGTACTTC. As protein: CASSQDIPGSSYEQYF.

The chain combines TRBV4-1 with TRBJ2-3; 8 nucleotides line up with TRBD1. Germline values: CDR1 MGHRA, CDR2 YSYEKL. V dropped 3 bases and J dropped 2; count of bases not matched to a gene: 10. CDR3 length: 17 residues. Here the CDR3 reads CASSQGQGADITDTQYF. CDR3 in DNA: TGCGCCAGCAGCCAGGGGCAGGGGGCGGACATCACAGATACGCAGTATTTT.

The J gene is TRBJ2-3, the V gene TRBV5-5; no reliable D call. V was trimmed by 4 bases and J by 0 bases, leaving 9 bases between them. This CDR3 is 14 amino acids long. Germline CDR1 SGHKS, CDR2 YYEKEE (reference sequence). As DNA, the CDR3 is TGTGCCAGCAGCCACAGTCCTAGCACAGATACGCAGTATTTT. Protein sequence: CASSHSPSTDTQYF.

The chain combines TRBV19 with TRBJ2-5, with TRBD1 matching 9 bases. The germline V gene has CDR1 LNHDA and CDR2 SQIVND (reference sequence). V was clipped by 4 bases and J by 5 bases; unmatched bases: 11. The CDR3 is 16 amino acids. CDR3 in DNA: TGTGCCAGTAGTAGGCAAACAGGGGGCGGAACTGAGACCCAGTACTTC. As protein: CASSRQTGGGTETQYF.

This chain uses TRBV7-2 with TRBJ2-5, with D perhaps TRBD2 (6 bases). The J call is doubtful: the DNA matches TRBJ2-7 better. Per germline, CDR1 SGHTA and CDR2 FQGNSA. This CDR3 contains 14 residues. CDR3: CASSLVAGIYEQYF. The CDR3 coding sequence is TGTGCCAGCAGCTTAGTGGCGGGGATCTACGAGCAGTACTTC.

The genes are TRBV7-6 and TRBJ1-3; D remains unclear. This CDR3 has 14 amino acids. The germline gives CDR1 SGHVS, CDR2 FNYEAQ. Trimming cost V 5 bases and J 0 bases, with 8 bases left between them. CDR3 in amino acids: CASSPELSGNTIYF. The CDR3 region has the DNA TGTGCCAGCAGCCCTGAACTCTCTGGAAACACCATATATTTT. The full variable domain, rest sourced from reference TRBV7-6 and TRBJ1-3, is GAGVSQSPRYKVTKRGQDVALRCDPISGHVSLYWYRQALGQGPEFLTYFNYEAQQDKSGLPNDRFSAERPEGSISTLTIQRTEQRDSAMYRCASSPELSGNTIYFGEGSWLTVV.

This rearrangement joins TRBV7-8 to TRBJ1-4, with 9 bases identical to TRBD1. This CDR3 spans 17 amino acids. J lost 8 bases, V lost 5 bases, and 15 bases had no gene match. CDR1 SGHVS and CDR2 FQNEAQ come from the germline V gene. The CDR3 loop is CASSPSAGTGLREKLFF. For the CDR3, the DNA is TGTGCCAGCAGCCCCTCGGCGGGGACAGGGCTGAGGGAAAAACTGTTTTTT.

The chain carries TRBV20-1 and TRBJ2-1; D uncertain. V was shortened by 3 bases and J by 7 bases, with 7 bases between the two germline ends. The CDR3 totals 11 residues. In germline, CDR1 is DFQATT, CDR2 SNEGSKA (reference sequence). CDR3 nucleotides: TGCAGTGCTAGTGAGCGTAATGAGCAGTTCTTC. Its translation: CSASERNEQFF.

The chain has TRBV6-1 and TRBJ2-5; D is perhaps TRBD1 (6 bases). CDR3 length: 11 residues. The V end lost 11 bases, the J end lost 5 bases, and 12 bases lay between the germline ends. Germline values: CDR1 MNHNS, CDR2 SASEGT. The CDR3 sequence is CAGGEGETQYF. CDR3 nucleotide sequence: TGTGCCGGGGGCGAGGGGGAGACCCAGTACTTC.

The genes are TRBV7-3 and TRBJ2-1, with no clear D. This CDR3 is 13 amino acids long. Germline V CDR1 and CDR2: SGHTA, FQGTGA. The germline V and J ends were trimmed by 3 bases and 8 bases, with 11 bases remaining between them. The CDR3 DNA sequence: TGTGCCAGCAGCTTTTACTATGCTGATGAGCAGTTCTTC. It is translated as CASSFYYADEQFF. Using reference TRBV7-3 and TRBJ2-1 for the parts outside the CDR3, the full variable domain is GAGVSQTPSNKVTEKGKYVELRCDPISGHTALYWYRQSLGQGPEFLIYFQGTGAADDSGLPNDRFFAVRPEGSVSTLKIQRTERGDSAVYLCASSFYYADEQFFGPGTRLTVL.

The chain links TRBV10-3 to TRBJ2-2; D may be TRBD1 (5 bases). The CDR3 has 18 residues. Germline CDR1 and CDR2: ENHRY and SYGVKD. The V and J ends lost 9 bases and 0 bases respectively, with 23 bases between them. The CDR3 DNA is TGTGCCATGCGTATAGGGGCCGCTCACCATACGAACACCGGGGAGCTGTTTTTT. It specifies CAMRIGAAHHTNTGELFF.

This rearrangement joins TRBV2 to TRBJ1-1; weak D call: TRBD1 (5 bases). The CDR3 is 16 amino acids. Trimming stripped 6 bases from V and 5 bases from J, with 22 bases between. The germline V gene encodes CDR1 SNHLY and CDR2 FYNNEI. The CDR3 sequence: CASSLVRGASRTEAFF. The DNA for the CDR3 is TGTGCCAGCAGCCTTGTTCGCGGGGCTAGTAGGACTGAAGCTTTCTTT.

The V call is TRBV6-1, the J call TRBJ2-7, with 9 bases matching TRBD1. This CDR3 contains 15 residues. J was trimmed by 2 bases and V by 4 bases; bases with no gene match: 6. The germline V gene has CDR1 MNHNS and CDR2 SASEGT. The CDR3 loop is CASSVNRDRAYEQYF. In nucleotides, the CDR3 is TGTGCCAGCAGTGTAAACCGGGACAGGGCCTACGAGCAGTACTTC.